These 22 T cell receptor beta chains came from one sample sequenced in a study of blood T cell repertoires in COVID-19. Sequencing was performed with immunoSEQ multiplex PCR; in TCRdb, only in-frame clones are kept and a portion is missing. The sample contains over 150,000 clones, 75% to 90% of which appear only once. The specimen sequenced was peripheral blood. The receptor source for this set is a woman in her sixties or seventies with COVID-19, enrolled during active disease.

This sequence joins TRBV29-1 and TRBJ2-7; TRBD2 is a possible D gene (5 bases). Trimming removed 5 bases from V and 2 bases from J, with 10 bases in between. This CDR3 is built from 12 residues. Germline assignment: CDR1 SQVTM and CDR2 ANQGSEA. CDR3 loop: CSVTDYTYEQYF. Here the CDR3 DNA reads TGCAGCGTTACTGACTACACCTACGAGCAGTACTTC.

The gene calls are TRBV5-8 and TRBJ2-7; a possible D gene is TRBD2 (5 bases). Germline V CDR1 and CDR2: SGHTS, YDEGEE. V was clipped by 2 bases and J by 2 bases, with 14 bases between them. The CDR3 sequence is 15 residues long. CDR3 bases: TGTGCCAGCAGCTTACCCGGGATTCTTACCTACGAGCAGTACTTC. Protein product: CASSLPGILTYEQYF.

The chain is built from TRBV18 and TRBJ1-1; D unresolved. Deletions cut 1 base from V and 0 bases from J, with 9 bases between. This CDR3 has 15 residues. CDR1 is KGHSH, CDR2 LQKENI, per germline. CDR3 sequence (DNA): TGTGCCAGCTCACCACGGGTAGCTATGAACACTGAAGCTTTCTTT. The encoded protein is CASSPRVAMNTEAFF.

The V call is TRBV5-4, the J call TRBJ2-7; 7 bases line up with TRBD2. With V trimmed by 0 bases and J by 4 bases, 7 bases remained unmatched. The germline V gene encodes CDR1 SGHNT and CDR2 YYREEE (reference sequence). There are 15 residues in the CDR3. For the CDR3, the DNA is TGTGCCAGCAGCTTGGCCGGGGGGTCAGGGTACGAGCAGTACTTC. As protein: CASSLAGGSGYEQYF.

This clone was picked up many times. The gene calls are TRBV19 and TRBJ2-1, with 10 bases lining up with TRBD2. The V and J ends lost 3 bases and 6 bases, in that order; junction bases with no gene match: 5. The CDR3 totals 15 residues. The germline V gene encodes CDR1 LNHDA and CDR2 SQIVND (reference sequence). CDR3 loop: CASSIVAGGTNEQFF. Here the CDR3 DNA reads TGTGCCAGTAGTATTGTAGCGGGAGGTACCAATGAGCAGTTCTTC.

This chain uses TRBV24-1 with TRBJ2-3, with a tentative D call TRBD1 (6 bases). Trimming removed 5 bases from V and 4 bases from J, with 15 bases in between. CDR3 length equals 15 residues. The germline V gene has CDR1 KGHDR and CDR2 SFDVKD. The CDR3 sequence is CATSANRGISDTQYF. As DNA, the CDR3 is TGTGCCACCAGTGCCAATAGGGGGATCTCAGATACGCAGTATTTT.

The chain combines TRBV9 with TRBJ1-4; D gene ambiguous. Per the germline V gene, CDR1 is SGDLS and CDR2 is YYNGEE. This CDR3 spans 15 amino acids. The germline V and J ends were trimmed by 3 bases and 8 bases, with 17 bases remaining between them. CDR3 residues: CASSALGRVQEKLFF. In DNA, the CDR3 is TGTGCCAGCAGCGCCCTCGGGAGGGTGCAGGAAAAACTGTTTTTT.

V is TRBV28 and J is TRBJ1-5; 7 bases are a match to TRBD1. Germline trimming cut 5 bases from V and 2 bases from J; bases unmatched to any gene: 9. There are 16 residues in the CDR3. The germline V gene has CDR1 MDHEN and CDR2 SYDVKM. CDR3 sequence reads: CASSMGQLYRNQPQHF. The DNA for the CDR3 is TGTGCCAGCAGTATGGGACAGTTATATCGCAATCAGCCCCAGCATTTT.

The sample holds one count of this clone. This chain joins TRBV27 and TRBJ1-1; 12 bases match TRBD1. The CDR3 consists of 17 residues. Germline V gene lookup returns CDR1 MNHEY and CDR2 SMNVEV (reference sequence). With 5 bases clipped from V and 5 bases from J, the junction kept 12 bases outside the gene matches. The CDR3 sequence is CASSSRDRGHSLTEAFF. The CDR3 nucleotides are TGTGCCAGCAGTAGCCGGGACAGGGGGCACAGTCTTACTGAAGCTTTCTTT.

The sample holds a few counts of this clone. The J gene is TRBJ2-1, the V gene TRBV11-2, with TRBD2 matching 11 bases. CDR1 is SGHAT and CDR2 is FQNNGV in the germline V gene. V shed 4 bases and J 8 bases; nucleotides not matched to a gene: 10. The CDR3 has 16 residues. CDR3 DNA sequence: TGTGCCAGCAGCTCCGTAGCGGGAGGGCCGAGGGATGAGCAGTTCTTC. Protein sequence: CASSSVAGGPRDEQFF. Full variable domain (outside the CDR3, taken from reference TRBV11-2 and TRBJ2-1): EAGVAQSPRYKIIEKRQSVAFWCNPISGHATLYWYQQILGQGPKLLIQFQNNGVVDDSQLPKDRFSAERLKGVDSTLKIQPAKLEDSAVYLCASSSVAGGPRDEQFFGPGTRLTVL.

This clone was found a few times. The V call is TRBV24-1, the J call TRBJ2-1; 12 bases map to TRBD2. Trimming removed 6 bases from V and 8 bases from J; junction bases left unmatched: 7. CDR1 KGHDR and CDR2 SFDVKD come from the germline V gene. There are 15 residues in the CDR3. CDR3 loop: CATSSTSGRGDEQFF. DNA for the CDR3: TGTGCCACCAGTTCGACTAGCGGGAGAGGAGATGAGCAGTTCTTC.

This clone was counted between two and nine times. The chain has TRBV5-1 and TRBJ2-3, with 7 positions matching TRBD2. The CDR3 length is 14 residues. Per the germline V gene, CDR1 is SGHRS and CDR2 is YFSETQ. J was trimmed by 6 bases and V by 5 bases; bases with no gene match: 9. CDR3 sequence reads: CASRIRNSGDTQYF. The CDR3 DNA reads as TGCGCCAGCAGGATCAGAAATAGCGGGGATACGCAGTATTTT.

Points on this clone: Other DNA sequences within the sample encode an identical CDR3. The chain is built from TRBV5-1 and TRBJ2-1; D is uncertain. The CDR3 length is 12 residues. Trimming shortened V by 2 bases and J by 6 bases, and 6 bases separated the two germline ends. Germline-derived CDR1 and CDR2 are SGHRS and YFSETQ. The CDR3 is CASSFSGNEQFF. DNA of the CDR3: TGCGCCAGCAGCTTCTCAGGCAATGAGCAGTTCTTC. Supplemented by reference TRBV5-1 and TRBJ2-1, the full variable domain reads KAGVTQTPRYLIKTRGQQVTLSCSPISGHRSVSWYQQTPGQGLQFLFEYFSETQRNKGNFPGRFSGRQFSNSRSEMNVSTLELGDSALYLCASSFSGNEQFFGPGTRLTVL.

The genes are TRBV7-2 and TRBJ2-1; TRBD2 agrees at 7 bases. The CDR3 contains 16 residues. Looked up from germline, CDR1 is SGHTA and CDR2 is FQGNSA. The V gene end was trimmed by 5 bases and the J gene end by 2 bases; junction bases not matched to a gene: 9. The CDR3 sequence is CASSPQTGLTYNEQFF. CDR3 bases: TGTGCCAGCAGCCCGCAGACGGGACTAACCTACAATGAGCAGTTCTTC.

The chain employs TRBV5-1 and TRBJ1-6, with TRBD1 matching 7 bases. CDR3 length equals 14 residues. V lost 5 bases to trimming and J lost 7 bases; unmatched junction nucleotides: 6. The V gene's germline CDR1 is SGHRS and CDR2 YFSETQ. DNA for the CDR3: TGCGCCAGCAGTTCTCTAGGGGGCAATTCACCCCTCCACTTT. Protein: CASSSLGGNSPLHF. The whole variable domain, remainder taken from reference TRBV5-1 and TRBJ1-6, is KAGVTQTPRYLIKTRGQQVTLSCSPISGHRSVSWYQQTPGQGLQFLFEYFSETQRNKGNFPGRFSGRQFSNSRSEMNVSTLELGDSALYLCASSSLGGNSPLHFGNGTRLTVT.

This clone occurred a few times. The chain uses TRBV14 and TRBJ2-5; TRBD2 matches at 9 bases. Unmatched junction bases numbered 4, after V lost 4 bases and J lost 4 bases. CDR1 and CDR2 from the germline V gene are SGHDN and FVKESK. The length of the CDR3 is 14 residues. The CDR3 loop reads CASSLVAGVETQYF. Here the CDR3 DNA reads TGTGCCAGCAGCCTTGTAGCGGGAGTAGAGACCCAGTACTTC. The entire variable domain, with the rest obtained from reference TRBV14 and TRBJ2-5, is as follows: EAGVTQFPSHSVIEKGQTVTLRCDPISGHDNLYWYRRVMGKEIKFLLHFVKESKQDESGMPNNRFLAERTGGTYSTLKVQPAELEDSGVYFCASSLVAGVETQYFGPGTRLLVL.

The CDR3: CSANTGNTIYF. In DNA, the CDR3 is TGCAGTGCTAACACTGGAAACACCATATATTTT. The chain couples TRBV20-1 to TRBJ1-3; D unresolved. CDR3 length equals 11 residues. The germline gives CDR1 DFQATT, CDR2 SNEGSKA (reference sequence). Trimming shortened V by 4 bases and J by 2 bases, and 3 bases separated the two germline ends.

This chain connects TRBV27 to TRBJ2-7; D may be TRBD1 (5 bases). The V end lost 6 bases, the J end lost 0 bases, and 12 bases lay between the germline ends. The CDR3 loop spans 14 amino acids. Germline values: CDR1 MNHEY, CDR2 SMNVEV (reference sequence). In DNA form, the CDR3 reads TGTGCCAGCAGGCCGACAGAAAACTCCTACGAGCAGTACTTC. Its translation: CASRPTENSYEQYF.

V is TRBV4-1 and J is TRBJ2-2, with a tentative D call TRBD1 (6 bases). This CDR3 is built from 15 residues. Trimming removed 2 bases from V and 3 bases from J, with 10 bases in between. The germline CDR1 and CDR2 sequences are MGHRA and YSYEKL. The CDR3 DNA reads TGCGCCAGCAGCCAACCAGACAGGTACACCGGGGAGCTGTTTTTT. As protein: CASSQPDRYTGELFF.

The chain employs TRBV5-4 and TRBJ1-4, with D possibly matching TRBD1 (6 bases). CDR1 and CDR2 (germline): SGHNT, YYREEE (reference sequence). The germline V and J ends were trimmed by 0 bases and 7 bases, with 16 bases remaining between them. The CDR3 has 16 residues. The CDR3 reads CASSLGGRGAGEKLFF. The CDR3 DNA is TGTGCCAGCAGCTTGGGGGGCAGGGGAGCAGGTGAAAAACTGTTTTTT.

This clone is a singleton in its sample. This rearrangement joins TRBV7-3 to TRBJ2-5, with 9 bases that match TRBD1. J gave up 4 bases and V 8 bases, and 11 bases lay outside the gene matches. Per the germline V gene, CDR1 is SGHTA and CDR2 is FQGTGA. The CDR3 has 15 residues. The CDR3 loop is CASSRQGGKVETQYF. DNA of the CDR3: TGTGCCAGCTCGAGACAGGGGGGGAAGGTAGAGACCCAGTACTTC.

The chain links TRBV7-9 to TRBJ1-1, with 9 bases that match TRBD1. Trimming took 4 bases from V and 11 from J; bases not matched to a gene: 5. The V gene's germline CDR1 is SEHNR and CDR2 FQNEAQ (reference sequence). The CDR3 contains 12 residues. This CDR3 is CASSSWTGEAFF. CDR3 DNA: TGTGCCAGCAGCTCATGGACAGGGGAGGCTTTCTTT. The entire variable domain, with the rest obtained from reference TRBV7-9 and TRBJ1-1, is as follows: DTGVSQNPRHKITKRGQNVTFRCDPISEHNRLYWYRQTLGQGPEFLTYFQNEAQLEKSRLLSDRFSAERPKGSFSTLEIQRTEQGDSAMYLCASSSWTGEAFFGQGTRLTVV.